Listed here is a single T cell receptor (beta chain). The data belong to a study of shared clonotypes between healthy human individuals. CDR3 length equals 13 residues. Germline CDR1 ENHRY, CDR2 SYGVKD. This table comes from immunoSEQ multiplex PCR, and its TCRdb copy is limited to in-frame clones, with some not included. The data contain around 530,000 clones, roughly four fifths of them seen just once; the ten biggest clones take up around 12%. The source material was PBMCs. The source of this sequence is a woman aged 40 to 50 in good health. Some clones in this sample may be carry-over from other donors' samples. The rearrangement links TRBV10-3 to TRBJ2-5; possibly TRBD1 for D (5 bases). The tail of the sequence fits TRBJ2-7 better, so the J call may be wrong. The CDR3 nucleotides are TGTGCCATCAGTGAAGGGGCTAACTACGAGCAGTACTTC. Protein: CAISEGANYEQYF.